One T cell receptor (beta chain) is described in this entry. As yet, its antigen is unknown. This sample stems from a study of T cell responses to AZD1222 COVID-19 vaccine. CDR1 is MGHRA, CDR2 YSYEKL, per germline. Trimming at V came to 3 bases and at J to 4 bases, leaving 8 bases not matched to a gene. The CDR3 has 16 residues. Whole-study findings and limits: In a largely white British group with more females than males, clonal diversity was possibly underestimated. Spike-specific TCRs gained breadth and depth after people received two AZD1222 doses.

Pooling covered second doses at about 4 or about 12 weeks. Sequenced by immunoSEQ multiplex PCR; TCRdb stores in-frame clones only, minus some. Altogether 70,000 to 95,000 clones are present, roughly nine tenths being singletons, with the ten largest covering about 2.5%. This clonotype originated in an adult who received the AZD1222 COVID-19 vaccine. The genes are TRBV4-1 and TRBJ1-5; 8 bases map to TRBD1. Sequences were derived from peripheral blood, sampled 28 days after the second AZD1222 dose. The CDR3 DNA is TGCGCCAGCAGCCAGGAAGGACAGGGCGGGAATCAGCCCCAGCATTTT. Residues: CASSQEGQGGNQPQHF.